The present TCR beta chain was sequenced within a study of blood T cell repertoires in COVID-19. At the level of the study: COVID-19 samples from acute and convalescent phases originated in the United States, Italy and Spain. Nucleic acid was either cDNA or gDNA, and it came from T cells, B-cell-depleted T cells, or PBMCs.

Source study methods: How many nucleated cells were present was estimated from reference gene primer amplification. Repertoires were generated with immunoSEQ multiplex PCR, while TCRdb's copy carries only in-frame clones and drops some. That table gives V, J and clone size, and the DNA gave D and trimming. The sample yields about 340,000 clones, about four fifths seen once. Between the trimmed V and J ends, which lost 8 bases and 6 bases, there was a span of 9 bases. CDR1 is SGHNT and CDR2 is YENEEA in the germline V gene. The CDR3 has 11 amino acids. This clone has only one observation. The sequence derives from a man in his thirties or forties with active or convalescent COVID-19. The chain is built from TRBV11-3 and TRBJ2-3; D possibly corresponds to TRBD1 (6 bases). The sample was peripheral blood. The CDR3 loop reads CASQGLDTQYF. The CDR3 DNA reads TGTGCCAGCCAGGGGTTGGATACGCAGTATTTT.